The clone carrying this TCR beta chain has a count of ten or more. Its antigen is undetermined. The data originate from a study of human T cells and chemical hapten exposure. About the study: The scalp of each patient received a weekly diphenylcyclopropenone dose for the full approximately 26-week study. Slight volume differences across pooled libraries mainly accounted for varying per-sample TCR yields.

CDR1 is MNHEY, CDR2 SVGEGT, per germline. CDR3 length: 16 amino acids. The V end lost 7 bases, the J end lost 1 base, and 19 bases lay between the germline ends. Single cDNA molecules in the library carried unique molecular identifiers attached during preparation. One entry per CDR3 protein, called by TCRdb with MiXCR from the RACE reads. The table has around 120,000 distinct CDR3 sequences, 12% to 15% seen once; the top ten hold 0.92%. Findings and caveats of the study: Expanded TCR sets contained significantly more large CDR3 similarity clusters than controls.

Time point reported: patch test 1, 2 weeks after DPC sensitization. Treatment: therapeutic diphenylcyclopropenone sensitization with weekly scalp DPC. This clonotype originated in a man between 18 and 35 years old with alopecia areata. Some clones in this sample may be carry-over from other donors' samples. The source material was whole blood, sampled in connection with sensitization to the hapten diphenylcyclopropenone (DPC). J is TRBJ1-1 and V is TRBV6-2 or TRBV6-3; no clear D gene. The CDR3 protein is CASNPRLRKGNTEAFF. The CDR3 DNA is TGTGCCAGCAACCCCCGTCTCCGTAAAGGGAACACTGAAGCTTTCTTT.